The subject of this entry is one TCR beta chain. This receptor's antigen is unknown. Base qualities were left out, and no much larger clone turns up one base away. The sample holds other DNA sequences that translate to the same CDR3. The data stem from a study of shared clonotypes between healthy human individuals (TCRdb year 2020). Context from the whole study: The cohort included three men and a couple of women between 18 and 49 years of age. For each donor, CD4 naive and CD4 memory were each given three plates, CD8 naive was given two plates, and CD8 memory was given one plate. To estimate repertoire size and how much clonotype sharing occurs between individuals, the study deeply sequenced the blood TCR repertoires of five healthy adults. Libraries were prepared and TCR repertoires were sequenced by different laboratories using diverse techniques, in order to increase sequencing depth and limit assay-specific biases. Each donor's leukapheresis produced roughly between roughly 0.85 and 10 billion PBMCs. Study-wide conclusions, independent of this receptor: The genetic and exposure-history diversity represented was limited by the small number of donors. Based on pairwise subsampling, the degree of clonotype sharing among donors was expected to be affected by sequencing depth. Sampling was limited to blood, and TCR repertoires in tissue likely differ from TCR repertoires in blood. Across a few donors, 4.5% to 6.5% of naive CD4, approximately 3.6% of naive CD8, under 2.5% of memory CD4, and approximately 0.42% of memory CD8 clonotypes were shared. Clonotypes shared by all four sorted-subset donors showed higher generation probabilities than non-shared clonotypes. Naive subsets generally had larger estimated clonotype richness than memory subsets. Incomplete sequencing was indicated by rarefaction of sorted-subset datasets, despite the large sequencing depth.

The donors were healthy, HIV-negative adults with no recently reported acute infections or vaccinations. Every donor was a Caucasian adult residing in Nashville, Tennessee, USA. Magnetic negative selection was used to enrich CD4+ T cells, after which naive cells were positively selected on CD45RA and the negative fraction became the memory subset. Blood was obtained by leukapheresis, after which PBMCs were separated by Ficoll-Histopaque density gradient centrifugation and cryopreserved in liquid nitrogen vapor phase. Analytical flow cytometry was used to check the purity and quantity of every magnetically sorted T cell population. From each sorted fraction, genomic DNA was isolated and quantified by UV absorbance on a Nanodrop 2000c. The germline V gene provides CDR1 KGHSH and CDR2 LQKENI. Trimming at the junction amounts to 3 bases on V and 5 bases on J, and the germline ends lie 8 bases apart. The CDR3 runs 12 residues from the cysteine to the phenylalanine. The DNA shown is the 36-base CDR3, in frame from base 1.

Using the deep immunoSEQ assay, multiplex PCR amplified TCR CDR3 regions from genomic DNA. Genomic DNA extracted from each cell subset was distributed evenly over all wells of several immunoSEQ 96-well plates, and each plate served as one replicate. For sorted subsets, approximately 200 ng of genomic DNA, equivalent to roughly 30,000 T cell genomes, went into each replicate PCR. The purified libraries were quantified using a Qubit 3.0 fluorometer, sized with a Bioanalyzer 2100, and then quantified again using the KAPA Library Quantification kit. Each immunoSEQ 96-well plate was sequenced on its own single-read 150-cycle Illumina NextSeq 550 flow cell. On the authors' methods: Because the immunoSEQ output held only junctional sequences and lacked quality scores, the filtering could not match the filtering applied to full-length reads. Sequences were annotated with PyIR, a Python wrapper for IgBLAST v1.9, using IMGT germline references to assign V/J genes and CDR3. Reads were filtered out if the reads had weak V/J assignments (E-value above 1e-6), no CDR3, stop codons, out-of-frame junctions, or ambiguous translated residues. V3J clonotypes were defined by identical inferred V gene, J gene, and CDR3 amino acid sequence. Percentage overlap between repertoires was computed as shared unique clonotypes divided by the size of the smaller repertoire. Three approaches were used to assess repertoire richness: RTK rarefaction, the Chao1 estimator, and Recon v2.1 estimates of unobserved clonotypes. Generation probabilities were computed with OLGA for all TCRbeta clonotypes obtained by the gDNA method from a few donors. TCRdb took over this immuneACCESS table, retaining in-frame rearrangements with V and J assigned. Such tables are incomplete; in checked studies, under half of the missing clones stem from an unresolved V gene, and the remainder is unexplained. That table furnishes V, J and clone size, whereas the DNA furnished D and trimming. In all, the sample holds about 640,000 clones, and about three quarters of those were seen once. Approximately 1.8% of the sample is in the top ten clones.

Recombination joined TRBV18 with TRBJ2-7; TRBD1 is perhaps the D gene, given 7 matching bases. The receptor was derived from a woman in her twenties or thirties in good health. The specimen was memory CD4+ T cells sorted from blood. The cell subset or site label, as the study defines it: CD45RA-negative fraction. Read as DNA, the sequence is TGTGCCAGCTCACCCAGGGGGGACGAGCAGTACTTC. Translated, it gives CASSPRGDEQYF.